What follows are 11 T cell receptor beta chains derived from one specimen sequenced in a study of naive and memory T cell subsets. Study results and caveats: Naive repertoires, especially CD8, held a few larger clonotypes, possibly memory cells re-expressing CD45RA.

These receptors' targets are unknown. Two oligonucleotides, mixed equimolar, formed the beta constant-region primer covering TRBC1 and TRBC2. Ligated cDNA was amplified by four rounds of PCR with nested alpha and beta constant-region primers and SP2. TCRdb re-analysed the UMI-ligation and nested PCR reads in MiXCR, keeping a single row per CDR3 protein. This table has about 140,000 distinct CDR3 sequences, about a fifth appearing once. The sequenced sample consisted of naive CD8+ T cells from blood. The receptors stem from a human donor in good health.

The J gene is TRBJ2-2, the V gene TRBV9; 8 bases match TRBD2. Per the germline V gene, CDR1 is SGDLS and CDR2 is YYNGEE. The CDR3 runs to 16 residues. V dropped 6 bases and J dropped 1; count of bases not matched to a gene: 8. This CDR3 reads CASTHGAGGNTGELFF. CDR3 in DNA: TGTGCCAGCACCCACGGTGCGGGAGGGAACACCGGGGAGCTGTTTTTT.

CDR3 DNA sequence: TGCAGCGTTGGGACAGGCTGGGGACAGCCCCAGCATTTT. Its translation is CSVGTGWGQPQHF. The V and J genes are TRBV29-1 and TRBJ1-5; TRBD1 matches at 7 bases. The CDR3 runs to 13 residues. The V gene's germline CDR1 is SQVTM and CDR2 ANQGSEA. Trimming at V came to 4 bases and at J to 7 bases, leaving 7 bases not matched to a gene.

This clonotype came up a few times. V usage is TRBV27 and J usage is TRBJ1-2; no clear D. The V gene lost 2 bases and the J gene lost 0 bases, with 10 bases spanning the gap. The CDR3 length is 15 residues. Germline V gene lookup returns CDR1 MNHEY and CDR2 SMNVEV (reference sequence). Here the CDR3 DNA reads TGTGCCAGCAGTTTAGGTACAGTTCCTAACTATGGCTACACCTTC. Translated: CASSLGTVPNYGYTF.

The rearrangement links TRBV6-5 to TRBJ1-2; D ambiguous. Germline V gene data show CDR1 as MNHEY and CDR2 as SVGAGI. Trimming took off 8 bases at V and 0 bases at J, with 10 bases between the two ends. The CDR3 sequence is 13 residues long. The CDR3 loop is CASGRAANYGYTF. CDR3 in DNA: TGTGCCAGCGGTAGGGCAGCTAACTATGGCTACACCTTC.

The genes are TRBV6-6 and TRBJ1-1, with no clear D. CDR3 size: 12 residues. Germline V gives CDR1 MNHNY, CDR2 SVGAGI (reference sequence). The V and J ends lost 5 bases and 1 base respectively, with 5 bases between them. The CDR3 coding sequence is TGTGCCAGCAGTGCCACGAACACTGAAGCTTTCTTT. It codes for CASSATNTEAFF.

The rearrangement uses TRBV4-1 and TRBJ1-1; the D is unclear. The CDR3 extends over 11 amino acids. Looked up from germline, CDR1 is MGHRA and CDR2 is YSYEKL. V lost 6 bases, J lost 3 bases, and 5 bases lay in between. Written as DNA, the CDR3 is TGCGCCAGCAGGGAGGACACTGAAGCTTTCTTT. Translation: CASREDTEAFF.

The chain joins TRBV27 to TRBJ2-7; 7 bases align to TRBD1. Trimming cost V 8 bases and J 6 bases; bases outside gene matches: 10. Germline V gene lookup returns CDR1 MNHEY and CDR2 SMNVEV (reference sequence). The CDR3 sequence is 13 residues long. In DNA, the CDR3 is TGTGCCAGCGGACTCGGGACAGTAGGCGAGCAGTACTTC. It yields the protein CASGLGTVGEQYF.

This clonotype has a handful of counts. The CDR3 DNA reads as TGTGCCAGCAGCCCAGGGTCGCCCTACAATGAGCAGTTCTTC. Protein product: CASSPGSPYNEQFF. The chain couples TRBV28 to TRBJ2-1, with TRBD1 as a possible D gene (5 bases). CDR1 and CDR2 from the germline V gene are MDHEN and SYDVKM. The CDR3 length is 14 residues. Trimming stripped 6 bases from V and 2 bases from J, with 11 bases between.

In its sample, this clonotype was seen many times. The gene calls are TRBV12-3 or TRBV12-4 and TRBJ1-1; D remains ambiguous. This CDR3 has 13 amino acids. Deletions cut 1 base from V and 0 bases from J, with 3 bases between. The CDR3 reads CASSLVLNTEAFF. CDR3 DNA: TGTGCCAGCAGTTTAGTTCTGAACACTGAAGCTTTCTTT.

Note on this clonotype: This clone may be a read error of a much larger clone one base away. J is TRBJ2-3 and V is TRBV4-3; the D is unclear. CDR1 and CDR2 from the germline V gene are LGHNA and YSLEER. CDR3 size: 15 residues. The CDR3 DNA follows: TGCGCCAGGAGCCAAGTCTCGACAACCACAGATACGCAGTATTTT. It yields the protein CARSQVSTTTDTQYF.

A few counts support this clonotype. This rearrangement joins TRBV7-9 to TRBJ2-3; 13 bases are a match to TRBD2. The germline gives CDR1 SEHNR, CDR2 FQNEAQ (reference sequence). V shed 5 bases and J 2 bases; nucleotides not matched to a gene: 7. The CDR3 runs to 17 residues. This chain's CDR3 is CASSLGLAGEDTDTQYF. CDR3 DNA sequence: TGTGCCAGCAGCCTCGGACTAGCGGGAGAGGACACAGATACGCAGTATTTT.